These T cell receptor beta chains were read from a single sample in a study of CD8+CD57+ T cells in acquired aplastic anemia. One entry per CDR3 protein, called by TCRdb with MiXCR from the reads. Of about 180,000 distinct CDR3 sequences in the sample, roughly three fifths are singletons; the top ten hold under 45%. The sequenced sample was sorted CD4+, CD8+, or CD8+CD57+ T cells (not recorded which) from PBMCs. All receptors derive from a human donor with aplastic anemia. CDR3s include the opening cysteine and the closing phenylalanine or tryptophan. The D gene is left open where the match is weak. The size of a clone is reported for some rows only, either as once, few or many, or as a class for expanded clones.

TRBV5-1	TRBJ1-2	NA	NA	CASSAAETGLDGYTF	TGCGCCAGCAGCGCGGCCGAAACAGGGTTAGATGGCTACACCTTC
TRBV14	TRBJ2-7	NA	few	CASSQRTGRAYEQYF	TGTGCCAGCAGCCAACGGACAGGGAGGGCCTACGAGCAGTACTTC
TRBV6-2/TRBV6-3	TRBJ2-5	NA	NA	CASGARGSMETQYF	TGTGCCAGTGGCGCTAGGGGATCTATGGAGACCCAGTACTTC
TRBV5-1	TRBJ1-4	NA	many	CASNGGLSTNEKLFF	TGCGCCAGCAATGGGGGGCTATCAACTAATGAAAAACTGTTTTTT
TRBV7-2	TRBJ1-6	NA	NA	CASSSGGSNSPLHF	TGTGCCAGCAGTAGTGGGGGTTCTAATTCACCCCTCCACTTT
TRBV12-3/TRBV12-4	TRBJ2-1	NA	many	CASSFIPTGNEQFF	TGTGCCAGCAGTTTTATCCCCACCGGCAATGAGCAGTTCTTC
TRBV5-1	TRBJ1-1	TRBD1	NA	CASSLAPGGGSTEAFF	TGCGCCAGCAGCTTGGCCCCAGGGGGCGGGAGCACTGAAGCTTTCTTT
TRBV2	TRBJ1-2	NA	NA	CASSENSLLNYGYTF	TGTGCCAGCAGTGAAAACAGCCTCCTAAACTATGGCTACACCTTC
TRBV20-1	TRBJ2-7	NA	NA	CSATLGAGFYEQYF	TGCAGTGCCACCCTTGGGGCCGGATTCTACGAGCAGTACTTC
TRBV20-1	TRBJ1-1	NA	many	CSARHRDTYTEAFF	TGCAGTGCCCGCCACCGGGACACCTACACTGAAGCTTTCTTT
TRBV7-2	TRBJ2-7	NA	NA	CASSLVPGGQGHLEQYF	TGTGCCAGCAGCTTAGTACCGGGAGGACAGGGCCATCTCGAGCAGTACTTC